The 10 T cell receptor beta chains below come from one sample, sequenced in a study of glioma-infiltrating T cells. TCR alpha and beta CDR3 regions were amplified from RNA using iRepertoire nested multiplex PCR. TCRdb itself ran the multiplex PCR reads through MiXCR, one entry per CDR3 protein. This table has some 100,000 distinct CDR3 sequences, less than 30% appearing once. The sample taken for sequencing was glioma tissue, nonneoplastic brain tissue, or PBMCs (not recorded which). The receptors derive from a human donor with low-grade glioma or glioblastoma, undergoing nonglioma brain surgery, or in good health (not recorded which).

This clonotype was recorded at least ten times. J is TRBJ2-5 and V is TRBV5-1, with a tentative D call TRBD2 (5 bases). V lost 1 base, J lost 0 bases, and 10 bases lay in between. This CDR3 has 15 residues. CDR1 and CDR2 (germline): SGHRS, YFSETQ. Here the CDR3 DNA reads TGCGCCAGCAGCTTGATGGGAGTCAACCAAGAGACCCAGTACTTC. The encoded protein is CASSLMGVNQETQYF.

This clonotype has just a few counts. The genes are TRBV5-6 and TRBJ2-1; weak D call: TRBD2 (5 bases). CDR1 is SGHDT and CDR2 is YYEEEE in the germline V gene. The CDR3 totals 13 residues. The V end was cut by 4 bases, the J end by 6 bases, with 11 bases between. The CDR3 DNA reads as TGTGCCAGCAGCCGCGGACTTGTCAATGAGCAGTTCTTC. Its protein is CASSRGLVNEQFF.

This clonotype was seen a few times. The genes are TRBV5-1 and TRBJ1-2; 11 bases are shared with TRBD1. The CDR3 spans 16 residues. Germline-derived CDR1 and CDR2 are SGHRS and YFSETQ. Unmatched junction bases numbered 7, after V lost 5 bases and J lost 1 base. The CDR3 protein is CASRTHGTGGNYGYTF. DNA for the CDR3: TGCGCCAGCAGGACGCACGGGACAGGGGGTAACTATGGCTACACCTTC.

This clonotype was found many times. The chain joins TRBV7-3 to TRBJ1-2; D gene ambiguous. The CDR3 has 14 amino acids. The ends were cut back, 5 bases at V and 7 bases at J, with 17 bases in the middle. The V gene's germline CDR1 is SGHTA and CDR2 FQGTGA. The CDR3 reads CASSPNARSIGYTF. The CDR3 DNA reads as TGTGCCAGCAGCCCTAACGCTAGGTCTATTGGCTACACCTTC.

This clonotype came up many times. This sequence joins TRBV6-2 or TRBV6-3 and TRBJ1-1; 7 positions match TRBD1. Germline V gene sequence: CDR1 MNHEY, CDR2 SVGEGT. Losses at the gene ends were 6 bases for V and 1 base for J; bases not matched to a gene: 11. The CDR3 is 16 residues long. The CDR3 DNA sequence: TGTGCCAGCAGACCTCACAGGGGCCTAGCGAACACTGAAGCTTTCTTT. Protein product: CASRPHRGLANTEAFF.

The genes are TRBV29-1 and TRBJ2-5; the match to TRBD2 covers 11 bases. J was trimmed by 2 bases and V by 1 base; bases with no gene match: 12. Germline-derived CDR1 and CDR2 are SQVTM and ANQGSEA. The CDR3 is 18 residues long. The CDR3 loop is CSVEGTINLAGGQETQYF. CDR3 nucleotide sequence: TGCAGCGTTGAAGGTACCATCAATCTAGCGGGAGGACAAGAGACCCAGTACTTC. The variable domain in full, with the rest retrieved from reference TRBV29-1 and TRBJ2-5, is SAVISQKPSRDICQRGTSLTIQCQVDSQVTMMFWYRQQPGQSLTLIATANQGSEATYESGFVIDKFPISRPNLTFSTLTVSNMSPEDSSIYLCSVEGTINLAGGQETQYFGPGTRLLVL.

A remark on this clonotype: Just one base apart from a much larger clone, this may be a read error. The chain uses TRBV29-1 and TRBJ1-2; D may be TRBD1 (6 bases). From germline, CDR1 is SQVTM and CDR2 ANQGSEA. The CDR3 totals 11 residues. In DNA, the CDR3 is TGCAGCGTTCGACAGGACTATGGCTTCACCTTC. Translated: CSVRQDYGFTF.

J is TRBJ1-1 and V is TRBV3-1; D uncertain. This CDR3 contains 14 residues. Germline V CDR1 and CDR2: LGHDT, YNNKEL (reference sequence). V gave up 1 base and J gave up 5 bases, with 11 bases separating them. CDR3 in amino acids: CASSQVKGGTEAFF. The CDR3 DNA reads TGTGCCAGCAGCCAAGTGAAGGGAGGGACTGAAGCTTTCTTT.

The V call is TRBV5-1, the J call TRBJ1-1, with a weak D call TRBD1 (6 bases). Between the trimmed V and J ends, which lost 0 bases and 7 bases, there was a span of 10 bases. The V gene's germline CDR1 is SGHRS and CDR2 YFSETQ. This CDR3 contains 13 residues. Here the CDR3 reads CASSLGAGVEAFF. The CDR3 coding sequence is TGCGCCAGCAGCTTGGGGGCAGGGGTTGAAGCTTTCTTT.

The sample holds many counts of this clonotype. The rearrangement uses TRBV12-3 or TRBV12-4 and TRBJ2-1, with D hard to call. Trimming shortened V by 6 bases and J by 9 bases, and 15 bases separated the two germline ends. This CDR3 region has 13 residues. The CDR3 bases are TGTGCCAGCAGCCCAAACCCTGTCGGTGAGCAGTTCTTC. Translated: CASSPNPVGEQFF.